What follows describes a single T cell receptor (beta chain). The antigen is unknown. The data were obtained in a study of T cells in localized non-small cell lung cancer. The protocol was immunoSEQ multiplex PCR, while the TCRdb copy is restricted to in-frame clones and leaves out a portion. This table holds tens of thousands of clones, approximately 90% found once. The germline V gene has CDR1 SGHDN and CDR2 FVKESK. V lost 4 bases and J 5 bases, leaving 10 bases between the germline ends. This CDR3 spans 13 amino acids. Study-wide findings and caveats: Longer overall survival associated with higher blood T cell density; shorter survival with higher adjacent-lung clonality.

The receptor's source is a man aged 35 to 69 with stage I lung adenocarcinoma. Sequencing was performed on peripheral blood, taken before any cancer treatment. The chain has TRBV14 and TRBJ2-3; TRBD2 is a possible D gene (5 bases). The CDR3 sequence is CASSLRTGDTQYF. In nucleotides, the CDR3 is TGTGCCAGCAGCCTCAGGACTGGAGATACGCAGTATTTT.